This T cell receptor (beta chain) is from a study of cytomegalovirus exposure and HLA in healthy donors. This CDR3 has 12 amino acids. Germline CDR1 and CDR2: MNHNS and SASEGT. Trimming shortened V by 3 bases and J by 7 bases, and 9 bases separated the two germline ends. Produced via immunoSEQ multiplex PCR; TCRdb's table is partial and in-frame only. The sample consists of roughly 300,000 clones, approximately 86% of them appearing once. This clonotype originated in a young woman in good health and CMV-seropositive. The V gene is TRBV6-1, the J gene TRBJ2-5, with D hard to call. The specimen sequenced was PBMCs. CDR3 nucleotides: TGTGCCAGCAGTGATGAAAGAACGACCCAGTACTTC. Protein: CASSDERTTQYF.